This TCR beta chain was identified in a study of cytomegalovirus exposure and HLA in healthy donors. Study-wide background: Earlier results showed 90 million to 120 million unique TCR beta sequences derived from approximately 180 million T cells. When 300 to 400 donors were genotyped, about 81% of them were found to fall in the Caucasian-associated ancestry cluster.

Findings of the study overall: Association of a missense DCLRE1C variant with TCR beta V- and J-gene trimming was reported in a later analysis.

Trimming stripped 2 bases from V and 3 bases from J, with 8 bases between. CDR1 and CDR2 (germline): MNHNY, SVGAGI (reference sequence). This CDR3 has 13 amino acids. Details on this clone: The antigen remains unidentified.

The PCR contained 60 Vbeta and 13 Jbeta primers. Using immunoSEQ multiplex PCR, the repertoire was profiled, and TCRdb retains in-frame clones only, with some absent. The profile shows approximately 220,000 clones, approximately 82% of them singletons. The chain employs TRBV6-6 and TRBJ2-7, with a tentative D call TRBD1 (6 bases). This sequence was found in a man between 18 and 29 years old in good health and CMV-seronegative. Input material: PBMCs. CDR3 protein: CASSYGQIYEQYF. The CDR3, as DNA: TGTGCCAGCAGTTACGGACAGATCTACGAGCAGTACTTC.